Listed here are 8 T cell receptor beta chains from one sample, sequenced in a study of shared clonotypes between healthy human individuals. Data came from immunoSEQ multiplex PCR; TCRdb stores just in-frame clones and leaves some out. The table lists about half a million clones, roughly 80% of them singletons. Sequencing was performed on PBMCs. The origin of the receptors is a middle-aged woman in good health. Some clones in this sample may be carry-over from other donors' samples.

The chain has TRBV5-1 and TRBJ1-1; TRBD1 is a possible D gene (5 bases). V dropped 4 bases and J dropped 2 bases, with 12 bases sitting between them. The CDR3 loop spans 14 amino acids. Looked up from germline, CDR1 is SGHRS and CDR2 is YFSETQ. The CDR3 region has the DNA TGCGCCAGCAGCCGCGGGACGTCTAACACTGAAGCTTTCTTT. This translates into CASSRGTSNTEAFF.

The chain couples TRBV9 to TRBJ2-7; D gene unclear. V gave up 4 bases and J gave up 4 bases, with 18 bases separating them. This CDR3 has 15 residues. Looked up from germline, CDR1 is SGDLS and CDR2 is YYNGEE. The CDR3 DNA sequence: TGTGCCAGCAGCCCCCGGACCGACGGGCAATACGAGCAGTACTTC. As protein: CASSPRTDGQYEQYF.

The chain links TRBV19 to TRBJ2-7, with D perhaps matching TRBD1 (7 bases). Trimming pared 3 bases from V and 3 bases from J, leaving 15 bases between. This CDR3 contains 15 residues. Looked up from germline, CDR1 is LNHDA and CDR2 is SQIVND (reference sequence). Here the CDR3 DNA reads TGTGCCAGTAGTATTGGAGGGGGCAAGAGCTACGAGCAGTACTTC. Translating gives CASSIGGGKSYEQYF. Looking up the rest from reference TRBV19 and TRBJ2-7 gives the full variable domain: DGGITQSPKYLFRKEGQNVTLSCEQNLNHDAMYWYRQDPGQGLRLIYYSQIVNDFQKGDIAEGYSVSREKKESFPLTVTSAQKNPTAFYLCASSIGGGKSYEQYFGPGTRLTVT.

Comment on this clone: A far larger clone is just one base off, so this is likely a read error. The identical CDR3 is also encoded by other nucleotide sequences in the sample. This sequence joins TRBV5-1 and TRBJ1-1; 9 bases match TRBD1. Unmatched junction bases numbered 12, after V lost 4 bases and J lost 11 bases. The CDR3 contains 14 residues. Germline V gene lookup returns CDR1 SGHRS and CDR2 YFSETQ. The CDR3 reads CASSRDRVGNEAFF. The CDR3 coding sequence is TGCGCCAGCAGCCGGGACAGGGTGGGTAATGAGGCTTTCTTT.

In its sample, this clone was seen once. A much larger clone differs by one base, so this may be a read error. CDR3 coding DNA: TGTGCCGGCAGCTTAGCTCTTGCCGGAACGAACACTGAAGCTTTCTTT. It codes for CAGSLALAGTNTEAFF. This chain joins TRBV7-9 and TRBJ1-1; no reliable D call. Germline V gene lookup returns CDR1 SEHNR and CDR2 FQNEAQ (reference sequence). This CDR3 region has 16 residues. Full variable domain (outside the CDR3, taken from reference TRBV7-9 and TRBJ1-1): DTGVSQNPRHKITKRGQNVTFRCDPISEHNRLYWYRQTLGQGPEFLTYFQNEAQLEKSRLLSDRFSAERPKGSFSTLEIQRTEQGDSAMYLCAGSLALAGTNTEAFFGQGTRLTVV.

This rearrangement joins TRBV7-8 to TRBJ2-7; 9 bases are shared with TRBD2. After removal of 2 bases from V and 6 bases from J, the junction contained 8 bases not matched to a gene. The CDR3 spans 15 residues. CDR1 is SGHVS and CDR2 is FQNEAQ in the germline V gene. The CDR3: CASSLPGLANPEQYF. CDR3 nucleotide sequence: TGTGCCAGCAGCTTACCGGGACTAGCCAATCCCGAGCAGTACTTC.

Points on this clone: One base separates it from a far larger clone, so it is likely a read error. This sequence joins TRBV9 and TRBJ2-3; D is perhaps TRBD2 (5 bases). Germline V CDR1 and CDR2: SGDLS, YYNGEE. The CDR3 sequence is 15 residues long. CDR3 nucleotide sequence: TGTGCCGGCAGCGCGTTAGAGGGCCCGACAGATACGCAGTATTTT. It is translated as CAGSALEGPTDTQYF. The complete variable domain, with remaining parts taken from reference TRBV9 and TRBJ2-3, reads DSGVTQTPKHLITATGQRVTLRCSPRSGDLSVYWYQQSLDQGLQFLIQYYNGEERAKGNILERFSAQQFPDLHSELNLSSLELGDSALYFCAGSALEGPTDTQYFGPGTRLTVL.

V is TRBV19 and J is TRBJ2-7, with TRBD2 matching over 13 bases. The V and J ends lost 6 bases and 3 bases, in that order; junction bases with no gene match: 5. Germline lookup yields CDR1 LNHDA and CDR2 SQIVND (reference sequence). The CDR3 loop spans 15 amino acids. The CDR3 DNA follows: TGTGCCAGTAGCCAGGGACTAGCGGGGTACTACGAGCAGTACTTC. Protein sequence: CASSQGLAGYYEQYF. Using reference TRBV19 and TRBJ2-7 for the parts outside the CDR3, the full variable domain is DGGITQSPKYLFRKEGQNVTLSCEQNLNHDAMYWYRQDPGQGLRLIYYSQIVNDFQKGDIAEGYSVSREKKESFPLTVTSAQKNPTAFYLCASSQGLAGYYEQYFGPGTRLTVT.